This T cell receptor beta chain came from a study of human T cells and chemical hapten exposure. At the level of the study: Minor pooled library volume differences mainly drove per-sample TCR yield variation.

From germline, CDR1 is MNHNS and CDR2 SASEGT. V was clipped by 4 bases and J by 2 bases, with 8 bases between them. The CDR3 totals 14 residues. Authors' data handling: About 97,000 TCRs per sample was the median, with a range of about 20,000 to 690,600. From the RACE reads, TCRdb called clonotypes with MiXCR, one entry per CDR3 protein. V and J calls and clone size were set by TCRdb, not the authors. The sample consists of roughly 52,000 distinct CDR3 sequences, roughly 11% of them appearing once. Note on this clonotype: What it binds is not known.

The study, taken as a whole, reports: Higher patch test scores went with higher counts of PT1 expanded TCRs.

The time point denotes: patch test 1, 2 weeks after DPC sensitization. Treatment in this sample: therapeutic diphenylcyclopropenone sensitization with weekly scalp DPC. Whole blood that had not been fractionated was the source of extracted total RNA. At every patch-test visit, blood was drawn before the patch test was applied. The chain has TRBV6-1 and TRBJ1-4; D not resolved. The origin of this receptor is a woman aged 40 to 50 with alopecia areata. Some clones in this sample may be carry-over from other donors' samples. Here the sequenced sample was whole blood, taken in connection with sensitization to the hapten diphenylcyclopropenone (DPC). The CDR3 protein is CASSVGRTNEKLFF. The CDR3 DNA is TGTGCCAGCAGTGTCGGACGGACTAATGAAAAACTGTTTTTT.